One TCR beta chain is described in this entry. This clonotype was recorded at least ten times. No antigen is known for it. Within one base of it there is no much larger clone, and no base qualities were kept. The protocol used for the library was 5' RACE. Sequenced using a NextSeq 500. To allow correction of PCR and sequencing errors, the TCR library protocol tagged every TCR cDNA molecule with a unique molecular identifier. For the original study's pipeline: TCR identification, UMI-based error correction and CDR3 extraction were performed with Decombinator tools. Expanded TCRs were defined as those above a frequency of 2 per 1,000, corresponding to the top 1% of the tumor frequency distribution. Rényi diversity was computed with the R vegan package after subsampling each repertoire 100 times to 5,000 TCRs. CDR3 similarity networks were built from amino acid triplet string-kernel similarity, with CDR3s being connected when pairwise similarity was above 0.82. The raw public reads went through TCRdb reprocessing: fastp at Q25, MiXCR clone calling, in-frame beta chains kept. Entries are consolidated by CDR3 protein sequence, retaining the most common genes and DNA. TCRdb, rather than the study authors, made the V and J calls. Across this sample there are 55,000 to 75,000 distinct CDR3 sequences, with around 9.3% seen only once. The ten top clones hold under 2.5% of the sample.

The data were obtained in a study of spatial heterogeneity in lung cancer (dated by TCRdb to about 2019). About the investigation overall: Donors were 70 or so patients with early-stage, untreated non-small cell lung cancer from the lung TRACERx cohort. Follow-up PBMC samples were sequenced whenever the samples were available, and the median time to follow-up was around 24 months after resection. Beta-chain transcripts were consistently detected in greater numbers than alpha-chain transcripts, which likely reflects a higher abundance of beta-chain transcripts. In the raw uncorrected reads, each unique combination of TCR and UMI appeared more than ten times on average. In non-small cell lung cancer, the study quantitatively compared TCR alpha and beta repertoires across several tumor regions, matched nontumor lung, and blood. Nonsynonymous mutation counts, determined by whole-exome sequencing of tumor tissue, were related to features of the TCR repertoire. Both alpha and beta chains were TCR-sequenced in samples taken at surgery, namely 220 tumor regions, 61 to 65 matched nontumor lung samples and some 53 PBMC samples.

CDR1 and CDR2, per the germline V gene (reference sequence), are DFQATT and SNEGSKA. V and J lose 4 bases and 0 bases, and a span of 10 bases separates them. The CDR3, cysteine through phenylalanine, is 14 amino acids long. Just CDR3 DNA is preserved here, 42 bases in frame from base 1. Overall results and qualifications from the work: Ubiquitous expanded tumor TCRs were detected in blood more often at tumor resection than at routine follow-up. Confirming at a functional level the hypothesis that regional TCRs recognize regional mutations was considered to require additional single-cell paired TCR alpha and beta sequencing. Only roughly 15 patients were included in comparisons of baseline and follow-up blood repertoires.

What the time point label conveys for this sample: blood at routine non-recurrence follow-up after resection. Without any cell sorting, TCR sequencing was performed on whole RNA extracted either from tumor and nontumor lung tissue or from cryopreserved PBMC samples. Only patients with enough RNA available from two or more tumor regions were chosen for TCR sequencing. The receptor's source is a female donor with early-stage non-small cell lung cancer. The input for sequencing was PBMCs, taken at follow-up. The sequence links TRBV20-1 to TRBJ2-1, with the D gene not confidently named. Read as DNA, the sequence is TGCAGTGCTATAACTTCGAGCTCCTACAATGAGCAGTTCTTC. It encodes CSAITSSSYNEQFF.